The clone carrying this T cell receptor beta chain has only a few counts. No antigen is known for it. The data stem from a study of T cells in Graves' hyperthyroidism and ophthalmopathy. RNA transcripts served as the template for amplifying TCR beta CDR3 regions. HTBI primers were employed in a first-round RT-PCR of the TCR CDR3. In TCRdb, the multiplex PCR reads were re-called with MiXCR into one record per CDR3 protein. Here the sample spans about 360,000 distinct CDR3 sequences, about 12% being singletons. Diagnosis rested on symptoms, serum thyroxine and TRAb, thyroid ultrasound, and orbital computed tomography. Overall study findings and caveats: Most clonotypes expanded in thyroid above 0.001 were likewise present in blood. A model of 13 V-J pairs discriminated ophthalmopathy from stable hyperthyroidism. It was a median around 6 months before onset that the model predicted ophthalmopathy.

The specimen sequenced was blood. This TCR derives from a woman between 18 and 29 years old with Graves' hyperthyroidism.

DNA for the CDR3: TGTGCCAGCAGTACCGGGGGGGTCAATGAAAAACTGTTTTTT. The encoded protein is CASSTGGVNEKLFF. This chain uses TRBV28 with TRBJ1-4; TRBD1 is a possible D gene (5 bases). Germline V lookup: CDR1 MDHEN, CDR2 SYDVKM. The V and J ends lost 5 bases and 5 bases respectively, with 12 bases between them. The CDR3 covers 14 residues.